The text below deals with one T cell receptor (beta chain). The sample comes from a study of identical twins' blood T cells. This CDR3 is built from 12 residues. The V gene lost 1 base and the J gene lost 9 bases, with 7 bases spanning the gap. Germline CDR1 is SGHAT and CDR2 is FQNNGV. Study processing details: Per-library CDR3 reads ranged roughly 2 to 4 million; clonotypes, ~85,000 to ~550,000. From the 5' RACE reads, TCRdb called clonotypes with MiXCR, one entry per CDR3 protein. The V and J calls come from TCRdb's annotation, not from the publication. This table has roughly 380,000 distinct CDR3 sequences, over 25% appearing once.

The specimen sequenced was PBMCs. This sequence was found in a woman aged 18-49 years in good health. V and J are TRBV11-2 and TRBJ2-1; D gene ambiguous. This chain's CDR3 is CASSLVGFEQFF. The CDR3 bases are TGTGCCAGCAGCTTAGTAGGATTTGAGCAGTTCTTC.